The 22 T cell receptor beta chains given below trace back to one sample, sequenced in a study of regulatory T cells in long-lasting Graves disease. Time point noted: newly diagnosed GD, antithyroid drugs for less than 3 months. There was RNA extracted from PBMCs, and the TCR library was made from it. Combining iRepertoire HTBI primers with Arm-PCR of CDR3 regions, the authors built TCR beta libraries. TCRdb itself ran the multiplex PCR reads through MiXCR, one entry per CDR3 protein. The sample consists of approximately 470,000 distinct CDR3 sequences, around 15% of them appearing once. Separately, the same data were catalogued under a study of T cells in Graves' hyperthyroidism and ophthalmopathy.

Sample: peripheral blood mononuclear cells (PBMCs), taken at new diagnosis, from a patient treated with antithyroid drugs. The receptor source for this set is a man between 40 and 49 years old with Graves disease.

This clonotype was observed at least ten times. V is TRBV12-3 or TRBV12-4 and J is TRBJ2-5, with 8 nucleotides matching TRBD1. Unmatched junction bases numbered 5, after V lost 3 bases and J lost 5 bases. The CDR3 sequence is 14 residues long. The CDR3: CASSFRGQGETQYF. The CDR3, as DNA: TGTGCCAGCAGTTTCAGGGGGCAAGGGGAGACCCAGTACTTC.

This clonotype occurred many times. This rearrangement joins TRBV2 to TRBJ2-5; D is ambiguous. In germline, CDR1 is SNHLY, CDR2 FYNNEI. V gave up 2 bases and J gave up 4 bases, with 5 bases separating them. The CDR3 sequence is 12 residues long. In nucleotides, the CDR3 is TGTGCCAGCAGTGAAAACTCAGAGACCCAGTACTTC. Protein: CASSENSETQYF.

The table lists this clonotype with many counts. The chain uses TRBV5-1 and TRBJ2-7; TRBD2 matches at 8 bases. From germline, CDR1 is SGHRS and CDR2 YFSETQ. With V trimmed by 3 bases and J by 4 bases, 9 bases remained unmatched. There are 15 residues in the CDR3. For the CDR3, the DNA is TGCGCCAGCAGCTCCCCATCCCAGCGGGAGTACGAGCAGTACTTC. It translates to CASSSPSQREYEQYF. Supplemented by reference TRBV5-1 and TRBJ2-7, the full variable domain reads KAGVTQTPRYLIKTRGQQVTLSCSPISGHRSVSWYQQTPGQGLQFLFEYFSETQRNKGNFPGRFSGRQFSNSRSEMNVSTLELGDSALYLCASSSPSQREYEQYFGPGTRLTVT.

With regard to this clonotype: With only one base between it and a far larger clone, this is likely a read error. The chain couples TRBV7-6 to TRBJ1-1; a possible D gene is TRBD1 (6 bases). Germline assignment: CDR1 SGHVS and CDR2 FNYEAQ. The CDR3 contains 14 residues. The CDR3 spells CASSELGGGTEALF. In nucleotides, the CDR3 is TGTGCCAGCAGCGAACTCGGGGGGGGCACTGAAGCTCTCTTT.

This clonotype has at least ten counts. The rearrangement links TRBV6-5 to TRBJ2-5; D is perhaps TRBD2 (6 bases). Germline V gives CDR1 MNHEY, CDR2 SVGAGI. The V gene lost 2 bases and the J gene lost 5 bases, with 12 bases spanning the gap. The CDR3 length is 14 residues. CDR3 DNA: TGTGCCAGCAGTTACCTAACGGGAGTGGAGACCCAGTACTTC. As protein: CASSYLTGVETQYF.

This clonotype was counted a few times. J is TRBJ2-1 and V is TRBV9, with TRBD2 as a possible D gene (6 bases). This CDR3 is built from 15 residues. Germline CDR1 is SGDLS and CDR2 is YYNGEE. Trimming left V 0 bases short and J 6 bases short, with 13 bases between. In DNA, the CDR3 is TGTGCCAGCAGCGTAGTACCTTACGGGGGCAATGAGCAGTTCTTC. Its protein is CASSVVPYGGNEQFF.

Concerning this clonotype: One base away lies a much larger clone, so this may be a sequencing read error. The gene calls are TRBV6-5 and TRBJ1-1; no clear D gene. This CDR3 comprises 15 residues. In germline, CDR1 is MNHEY, CDR2 SVGAGI. The CDR3 sequence is CAGSYSRRPNTEAFF. The CDR3 nucleotides are TGTGCCGGCAGTTACTCGCGACGACCCAACACTGAAGCTTTCTTT.

The V and J genes are TRBV7-9 and TRBJ2-3; D is unresolved. CDR1 and CDR2 from the germline V gene are SEHNR and FQNEAQ (reference sequence). This CDR3 has 15 amino acids. Trimming left V 3 bases short and J 2 bases short, with 12 bases between. CDR3 region: CASSFFGRTTDTQYF. CDR3 nucleotides: TGTGCCAGCAGCTTTTTCGGACGCACCACAGATACGCAGTATTTT.

The J gene is TRBJ2-7, the V gene TRBV4-1; 7 nucleotides align to TRBD2. Per germline, CDR1 MGHRA and CDR2 YSYEKL. Trimming removed 1 base from V and 0 bases from J; junction bases left unmatched: 6. The CDR3 is made up of 16 amino acids. Here the CDR3 DNA reads TGCGCCAGCAGCCAAGCTCAACTAGCGTACTCCTACGAGCAGTACTTC. This codes for CASSQAQLAYSYEQYF.

This clonotype was counted only a few times. V gene TRBV20-1 combines with J gene TRBJ2-2, with 10 bases aligning to TRBD2. The trim removed 5 bases at V and 5 bases at J, leaving 17 bases unmatched. The CDR3 runs to 18 residues. Per the germline V gene, CDR1 is DFQATT and CDR2 is SNEGSKA (reference sequence). In nucleotides, the CDR3 is TGCAGTGCTGAGAAGGGCCCCCTAGCGGGAGTAAAAACCGGGGAGCTGTTTTTT. Protein: CSAEKGPLAGVKTGELFF.

There are many counts of this clonotype. The chain couples TRBV10-2 to TRBJ1-2, with 7 bases fitting TRBD1. The CDR3 is 15 amino acids. Germline CDR1 and CDR2: WSHSY and SAAADI. The J segment lost 6 bases and the V segment lost 5 bases, leaving 12 bases of the junction unmatched. The CDR3 sequence: CASSNKGGTADGYTF. Here the CDR3 DNA reads TGCGCCAGCAGTAACAAAGGCGGGACAGCGGATGGCTACACCTTC.

This clonotype was detected many times. This chain uses TRBV7-3 with TRBJ2-1; 8 bases map to TRBD2. Germline trimming cut 3 bases from V and 7 bases from J; bases unmatched to any gene: 11. The CDR3 spans 16 residues. Germline-derived CDR1 and CDR2 are SGHTA and FQGTGA. CDR3 nucleotide sequence: TGTGCCAGCAGCTTGTTATCCGGGAGGGCCGGGAATGAGCAGTTCTTC. It translates to CASSLLSGRAGNEQFF.

The chain joins TRBV10-3 to TRBJ1-2; D is unresolved. Germline-derived CDR1 and CDR2 are ENHRY and SYGVKD. The CDR3 runs to 14 residues. Trimming removed 0 bases at V and 6 bases at J, with 11 bases between. The CDR3 nucleotides are TGTGCCATCAGTGAGTCTGATGCCGGCGATGGCTACACCTTC. Amino acid sequence: CAISESDAGDGYTF.

At least ten counts were recorded for this clonotype. This sequence joins TRBV2 and TRBJ2-2; possibly TRBD1 or TRBD2 for D (5 bases each). With 8 bases removed from V and 5 bases from J, the gap between germline ends came to 12 bases. Germline V CDR1 and CDR2: SNHLY, FYNNEI. The CDR3 length is 13 residues. CDR3 coding DNA: TGTGCCAGCCAAGGGACCGGAACCGGGGAGCTGTTTTTT. Translated: CASQGTGTGELFF.

This clonotype was found many times. The V call is TRBV12-3 or TRBV12-4, the J call TRBJ2-1, with a weak D call TRBD2 (5 bases). With 5 bases removed from V and 7 bases from J, the gap between germline ends came to 18 bases. The CDR3 is made up of 15 amino acids. The CDR3: CASSRGGLNRNEQFF. As DNA, the CDR3 is TGTGCCAGCAGTCGGGGTGGACTGAACCGGAATGAGCAGTTCTTC.

This clonotype came up a few times. The genes are TRBV27 and TRBJ2-1, with 12 bases fitting TRBD2. The junction had 14 bases not matched to a gene; V was cut back by 1 base and J by 10 bases. The germline gives CDR1 MNHEY, CDR2 SMNVEV (reference sequence). The CDR3 is 18 residues long. CDR3 in amino acids: CASSLWTGRLAGVQEQFF. In nucleotides, the CDR3 is TGTGCCAGCAGTTTATGGACAGGGCGACTAGCGGGAGTTCAAGAGCAGTTCTTC.

This clonotype was found a few times. The genes are TRBV2 and TRBJ2-2; 10 bases fit TRBD2. CDR3 length: 20 amino acids. V was pared by 4 bases and J by 5 bases, with 19 bases of the junction left unmatched. From germline, CDR1 is SNHLY and CDR2 FYNNEI. CDR3 protein: CASSGKDGTSELVGTGELFF. The CDR3 DNA reads as TGTGCCAGCAGTGGAAAGGATGGGACTAGCGAGCTGGTAGGAACCGGGGAGCTGTTTTTT.

In this sample, this clonotype turned up many times. J is TRBJ1-1 and V is TRBV10-3, with no clear D. Germline V gives CDR1 ENHRY, CDR2 SYGVKD. The V and J ends lost 10 bases and 1 base respectively, with 13 bases between them. This CDR3 is 13 amino acids long. CDR3 amino acids: CATRTEGNTEAFF. The DNA of the CDR3 is TGTGCCACCCGTACGGAAGGGAACACTGAAGCTTTCTTT.

This clonotype was observed a handful of times. The genes are TRBV5-4 and TRBJ2-3; D gene ambiguous. Germline assignment: CDR1 SGHNT and CDR2 YYREEE (reference sequence). This CDR3 has 13 amino acids. V gave up 0 bases and J gave up 7 bases, with 9 bases separating them. CDR3: CASSLGERNTQYF. For the CDR3, the DNA is TGTGCCAGCAGCTTGGGGGAACGCAATACGCAGTATTTT. The variable domain in full, with the rest retrieved from reference TRBV5-4 and TRBJ2-3, is ETGVTQSPTHLIKTRGQQVTLRCSSQSGHNTVSWYQQALGQGPQFIFQYYREEENGRGNFPPRFSGLQFPNYSSELNVNALELDDSALYLCASSLGERNTQYFGPGTRLTVL.

This chain uses TRBV5-1 with TRBJ2-3, with 8 bases fitting TRBD2. The CDR3 is 16 residues long. Germline V gene data show CDR1 as SGHRS and CDR2 as YFSETQ. Unmatched junction bases numbered 8, after V lost 1 base and J lost 4 bases. Here the CDR3 reads CASSLQAGGPPDTQYF. For the CDR3, the DNA is TGCGCCAGCAGCTTGCAGGCGGGAGGCCCCCCAGATACGCAGTATTTT.

In its sample, this clonotype was seen a few times. V and J are TRBV10-2 and TRBJ1-6, with 7 bases aligning to TRBD1. Trimming cost V 4 bases and J 0 bases; bases outside gene matches: 6. Germline assignment: CDR1 WSHSY and CDR2 SAAADI. The CDR3 extends over 17 amino acids. The CDR3 DNA sequence: TGCGCCAGCAGTGTCAAAGGGGACAGCTCCTATAATTCACCCCTCCACTTT. It is translated as CASSVKGDSSYNSPLHF.

This clonotype was detected ten times or more. This rearrangement joins TRBV6-5 to TRBJ2-1; 11 positions agree with TRBD2. The CDR3 length is 17 residues. Germline loops: CDR1 MNHEY, CDR2 SVGAGI. With 1 base clipped from V and 5 bases from J, the junction kept 7 bases outside the gene matches. The CDR3 reads CASSYFGTSGRDNEQFF. DNA of the CDR3: TGTGCCAGCAGTTACTTTGGGACTAGCGGTCGCGACAATGAGCAGTTCTTC.